This TCR beta chain was recovered during a study of T cell repertoires in cytomegalovirus infection. Using its own MiXCR run on the reads, TCRdb lists one record per CDR3 protein. This sample yields roughly 990,000 distinct CDR3 sequences, of which around 30% are seen a single time; around 15% belongs to the top ten. This clonotype was recorded a few times. Its target is unknown. Germline CDR1 reads MNHNY; CDR2 reads SVGAGI (reference sequence). CDR3 length equals 15 residues. Trimming shortened V by 0 bases and J by 4 bases, and 9 bases separated the two germline ends. The rearrangement uses TRBV6-6 and TRBJ2-2, with D possibly being TRBD1 or TRBD2 (5 bases each). This TCR was recovered from a human donor in good health (CMV status not recorded). Some clones in this sample may be carry-over from other donors' samples. This material consisted of cultured CD8+ T cells from PBMCs, taken from culture after CMV antigen stimulation. The CDR3 here is CASSYSGVATGELFF. The CDR3 region has the DNA TGTGCCAGCAGTTACTCGGGGGTCGCCACCGGGGAGCTGTTTTTT.